These T cell receptor beta chains were read from a single sample in a study of radiation and T cells in renal cell carcinoma. Clones were read by immunoSEQ multiplex PCR, and TCRdb kept only the in-frame ones, dropping some. The sample consists of some 120,000 clones, 88% of them appearing once. Sequencing used blood, obtained from a patient whose treatment included radiotherapy and nephrectomy. These receptors were collected from a woman aged 70-85 years with renal cell carcinoma. CDR3s include the opening cysteine and the closing phenylalanine or tryptophan. The D gene is left open where the match is weak. Clone sizes are given selectively: once, few, many, or a class where the clone is expanded.

cdr3_aa cdr3_nt d_call v_call clone_size j_call
CASSSPGHRNYGYTF TGTGCCAGCAGCTCTCCGGGACACCGAAACTATGGCTACACCTTC - TRBV7-2 - TRBJ1-2
CAWNYRGDEQFF TGTGCCTGGAATTACAGGGGGGATGAGCAGTTCTTC TRBD1 TRBV30 - TRBJ2-1
CASSEAWFGTLNTEAFF TGTGCCAGCAGTGAAGCTTGGTTTGGGACACTGAACACTGAAGCTTTCTTT - TRBV6-1 - TRBJ1-1
CSARQGGQFF TGCAGTGCTAGACAGGGGGGGCAGTTCTTC - TRBV20-1 - TRBJ2-1
CASSLDPGMNTEAFF TGCGCCAGCAGCCTCGACCCGGGAATGAACACTGAAGCTTTCTTT - TRBV5-1 - TRBJ1-1
CAWSPVGLGGNQPQHF TGTGCCTGGAGTCCTGTAGGGTTAGGCGGCAATCAGCCCCAGCATTTT - TRBV30 - TRBJ1-5
CASSRGQGASPLHF TGTGCCAGCAGCCGAGGACAGGGAGCATCACCCCTCCACTTT TRBD1 TRBV6-5 - TRBJ1-6
CASKLDLAGGQYEQFF TGCGCCAGTAAGCTCGATCTAGCGGGGGGGCAGTATGAGCAGTTCTTC TRBD2 TRBV5-1 - TRBJ2-1
CASSAGPLGTGELFF TGTGCCAGCAGCGCGGGGCCCCTAGGTACCGGGGAGCTGTTTTTT - TRBV7-9 - TRBJ2-2
CATSRERQAHYEAFF TGTGCCACCAGCAGGGAACGACAGGCGCACTATGAAGCTTTCTTT - TRBV15 - TRBJ1-1
CASSLTGGFSGNTIYF TGCGCCAGCAGCTTGACAGGGGGCTTCTCTGGAAACACCATATATTTT TRBD1 TRBV5-1 few TRBJ1-3
CASSHTGVIEQYF TGTGCCAGCAGCCACACAGGGGTAATCGAGCAGTACTTC TRBD1 TRBV11-2 - TRBJ2-7
CASSPGQGNSEGYTF TGTGCCAGCAGCCCAGGACAGGGGAACTCGGAGGGCTACACCTTC TRBD1 TRBV7-2 - TRBJ1-2
CASSQDTVNTEAFF TGCGCCAGCAGCCAAGATACAGTGAACACTGAAGCTTTCTTT - TRBV4-3 once TRBJ1-1
CAWSISDLAKNIQHF TGTGCCTGGAGTATATCGGACCTAGCCAAAAACATTCAGCACTTC - TRBV30 - TRBJ2-4
CASSLGDRAAGEQYF TGCGCCAGCAGCTTGGGCGACAGGGCGGCGGGAGAGCAGTACTTC - TRBV5-1 - TRBJ2-7
CASSLHTSGDYNEQFF TGTGCCAGCAGCCTCCACACTAGCGGGGACTACAATGAGCAGTTCTTC TRBD2 TRBV9 - TRBJ2-1
CASSLGGRDEKLFF TGTGCCAGCAGCCTCGGGGGGAGGGATGAAAAACTGTTTTTT - TRBV9 - TRBJ1-4
CASSFGGLSYNEQFF TGCGCCAGCAGCTTTGGGGGGCTCTCCTACAATGAGCAGTTCTTC - TRBV5-1 once TRBJ2-1
CASSEVEAGQGNF TGTGCCAGCAGTGAAGTGGAGGCGGGACAGGGGAACTTC TRBD1 TRBV2 once TRBJ2-4
CAISDRGKGGGYTF TGTGCCATCAGTGACAGGGGGAAGGGAGGTGGCTACACCTTC TRBD1 TRBV10-3 - TRBJ1-2
CASSEEGGQKNTEAFF TGTGCCAGCAGTGAAGAGGGAGGGCAGAAAAACACTGAAGCTTTCTTT - TRBV6-1 - TRBJ1-1
CASKKGGAHSYEQYF TGTGCCAGCAAGAAAGGGGGGGCCCACTCCTACGAGCAGTACTTC - TRBV6-5 - TRBJ2-7
CASSFSRGDEKLFF TGTGCCAGCTCATTCAGCCGAGGGGATGAAAAACTGTTTTTT - TRBV18 - TRBJ1-4
CASRQGGEEKLFF TGTGCCTCCCGACAGGGGGGGGAGGAAAAACTGTTTTTT TRBD1 TRBV6-5 - TRBJ1-4
CASRRGGPGDTQYF TGTGCCAGCAGACGGGGGGGCCCTGGAGATACGCAGTATTTT TRBD2 TRBV6-6 - TRBJ2-3
CAWSRETQYF TGTGCCTGGAGCCGGGAGACCCAGTACTTC - TRBV30 - TRBJ2-5
CASSLPPPGQGMDVYYTF TGTGCCAGCAGTTTACCCCCGCCCGGACAGGGGATGGATGTGTACTACACCTTC TRBD1 TRBV28 - TRBJ1-2
CASSGGTHQETQYF TGCGCCAGCAGCGGGGGGACTCACCAAGAGACCCAGTACTTC - TRBV5-1 - TRBJ2-5
CASSTPGTGGDQPQHF TGTGCCAGCAGTACCCCCGGGACAGGGGGCGATCAGCCCCAGCATTTT TRBD1 TRBV27 - TRBJ1-5
CASSLRGAKDTQYF TGTGCCAGCAGCTTAAGAGGGGCCAAAGATACGCAGTATTTT - TRBV7-2 - TRBJ2-3
CASSLGGAGGETQYF TGTGCCAGCAGCTTGGGTGGGGCCGGGGGGGAGACCCAGTACTTC TRBD2 TRBV5-4 - TRBJ2-5
CASSFTGGYKDEQFF TGTGCCAGCAGCTTTACAGGGGGCTATAAGGATGAGCAGTTCTTC TRBD1 TRBV11-2 - TRBJ2-1
CASSQVGGYEQYF TGTGCCAGCAGCCAAGTAGGGGGCTACGAGCAGTACTTC - TRBV14 - TRBJ2-7
CAWSVGQGHEQYF TGTGCCTGGAGTGTTGGACAGGGCCACGAGCAGTACTTC TRBD1 TRBV30 few TRBJ2-7
CASSEHPGPEEQYF TGTGCCAGCAGCGAACATCCGGGACCGGAAGAGCAGTACTTC - TRBV11-2 - TRBJ2-7
CASSLTVALGRNTEAFF TGTGCCAGCAGTTTAACGGTCGCACTAGGGAGGAACACTGAAGCTTTCTTT - TRBV28 few TRBJ1-1
CASSLGTASSYEQYF TGCGCCAGCAGCCTCGGGACAGCCAGCTCCTACGAGCAGTACTTC TRBD1 TRBV4-1 once TRBJ2-7
CASSPQEQETQYF TGTGCCAGCTCTCCGCAGGAGCAAGAGACCCAGTACTTC - TRBV18 - TRBJ2-5
CASSPTHRSNTEAFF TGTGCCAGCAGCCCTACACACAGATCGAACACTGAAGCTTTCTTT - TRBV6-5 - TRBJ1-1
CASSEGMGETQYF TGTGCCAGCAGCGAAGGGATGGGAGAGACCCAGTACTTC - TRBV7-9 - TRBJ2-5
CASNLSERPRNIQYF TGCGCCAGCAATTTGAGTGAACGCCCTCGGAACATTCAGTACTTC - TRBV23-1 - TRBJ2-4
CASGEGGLYGYTF TGTGCCAGCGGGGAAGGAGGCCTCTATGGCTACACCTTC - TRBV25-1 - TRBJ1-2
CASSQRVNQPQHF TGTGCCAGCAGTCAGAGGGTCAATCAGCCCCAGCATTTT - TRBV2 - TRBJ1-5
CASSHHPRAREYGYTF TGTGCCAGCAGCCACCACCCCAGGGCCAGGGAATATGGCTACACCTTC - TRBV5-4 - TRBJ1-2
CASSRLAGGGRETQYF TGTGCCAGCAGCAGACTAGCGGGGGGGGGACGAGAGACCCAGTACTTC TRBD2 TRBV7-8 - TRBJ2-5
CASSFGSNQPQHF TGTGCCAGCAGCTTCGGTAGCAATCAGCCCCAGCATTTT - TRBV5-4 - TRBJ1-5
CASRTEGAGELFF TGTGCCAGCAGAACAGAAGGGGCCGGGGAGCTGTTTTTT - TRBV7-9 - TRBJ2-2
CASSLGQGNTGELFF TGTGCCAGCAGCTTAGGACAGGGAAACACCGGGGAGCTGTTTTTT TRBD1 TRBV7-6 - TRBJ2-2
CASSLDRGSHGYTF TGTGCCAGCAGCTTAGACAGGGGGAGCCATGGCTACACCTTC TRBD1 TRBV7-2 few TRBJ1-2
CASSRTGGSANQPQHF TGTGCCAGCAGCCGTACAGGGGGGTCGGCCAATCAGCCCCAGCATTTT TRBD1 TRBV7-2 - TRBJ1-5
CAWSVGTDQPQHF TGTGCCTGGAGTGTAGGGACAGATCAGCCCCAGCATTTT TRBD1 TRBV30 - TRBJ1-5
CASSLRQGRDEQFF TGTGCCAGCAGCTTGCGGCAGGGTCGGGATGAGCAGTTCTTC - TRBV5-4 - TRBJ2-1
CASSVGGDEQYF TGTGCCAGCAGCGTCGGTGGGGACGAGCAGTACTTC - TRBV7-9 once TRBJ2-7
CASSLAASSRTQYF TGTGCCAGCAGCTTAGCAGCTAGCAGCCGTACGCAGTATTTT - TRBV13 - TRBJ2-3